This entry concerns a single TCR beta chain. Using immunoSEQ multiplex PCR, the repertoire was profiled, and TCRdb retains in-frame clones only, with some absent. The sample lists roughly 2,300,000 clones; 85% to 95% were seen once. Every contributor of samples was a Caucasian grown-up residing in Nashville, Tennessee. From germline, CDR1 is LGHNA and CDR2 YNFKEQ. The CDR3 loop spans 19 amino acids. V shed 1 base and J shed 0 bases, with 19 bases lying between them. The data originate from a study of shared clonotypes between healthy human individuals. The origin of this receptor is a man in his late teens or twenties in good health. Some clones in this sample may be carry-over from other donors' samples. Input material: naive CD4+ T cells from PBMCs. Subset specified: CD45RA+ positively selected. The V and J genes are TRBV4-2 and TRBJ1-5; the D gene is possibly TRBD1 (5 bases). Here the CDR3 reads CASSQARRGVQDSNQPQHF. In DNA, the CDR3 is TGTGCCAGCAGCCAAGCCCGTAGAGGGGTCCAGGATAGCAATCAGCCCCAGCATTTT.